This entry features one T cell receptor beta chain sequence. The sample comes from a study of blood T cell repertoires in COVID-19. This CDR3 comprises 17 residues. The V segment lost 2 bases and the J segment 5 bases; nucleotides outside the gene matches: 11. Germline assignment: CDR1 SGHTA and CDR2 FQGTGA. Produced via immunoSEQ multiplex PCR; TCRdb's table is partial and in-frame only. Here the sample spans about 170,000 clones, more than 85% being singletons. This clonotype was obtained from a woman of 80 years or more with COVID-19, enrolled during active disease. The genes are TRBV7-3 and TRBJ2-5, with 10 bases fitting TRBD2. Sequenced: peripheral blood. The CDR3 nucleotides are TGTGCCAGCAGCTTAGGAACGCTAGCGGGAGCCCTCGAGACCCAGTACTTC. Translation: CASSLGTLAGALETQYF.